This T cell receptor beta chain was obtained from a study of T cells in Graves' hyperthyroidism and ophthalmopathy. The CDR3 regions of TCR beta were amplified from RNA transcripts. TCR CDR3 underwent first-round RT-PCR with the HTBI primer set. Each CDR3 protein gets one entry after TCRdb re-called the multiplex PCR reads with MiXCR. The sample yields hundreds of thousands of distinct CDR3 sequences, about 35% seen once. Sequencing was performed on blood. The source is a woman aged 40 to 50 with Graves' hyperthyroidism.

In DNA form, the CDR3 reads TGTGCCAGCAGCTTACCGGGACAGGGAACCGGGGAGCTGTTTTTT. Translating gives CASSLPGQGTGELFF. This chain links TRBV7-3 with TRBJ2-2; 9 bases match TRBD1. Germline CDR1 reads SGHTA; CDR2 reads FQGTGA. The junction had 3 bases not matched to a gene; V was cut back by 2 bases and J by 5 bases. This CDR3 region has 15 residues.